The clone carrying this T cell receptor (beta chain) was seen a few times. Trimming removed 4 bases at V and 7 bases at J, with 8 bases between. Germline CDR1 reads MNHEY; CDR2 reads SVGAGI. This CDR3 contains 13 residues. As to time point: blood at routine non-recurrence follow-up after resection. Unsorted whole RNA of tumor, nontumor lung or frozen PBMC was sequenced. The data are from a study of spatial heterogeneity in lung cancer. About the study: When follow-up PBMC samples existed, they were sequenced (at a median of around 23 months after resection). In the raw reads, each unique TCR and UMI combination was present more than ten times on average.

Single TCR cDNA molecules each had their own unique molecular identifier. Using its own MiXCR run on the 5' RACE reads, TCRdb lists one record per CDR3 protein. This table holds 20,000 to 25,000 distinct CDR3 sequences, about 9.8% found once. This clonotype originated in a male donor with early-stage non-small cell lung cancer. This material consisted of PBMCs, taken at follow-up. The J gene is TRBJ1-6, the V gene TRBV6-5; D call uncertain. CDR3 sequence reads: CASSWATNSPLHF. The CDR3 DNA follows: TGTGCCAGCAGTTGGGCCACCAATTCACCCCTCCACTTT.